The source of this T cell receptor (beta chain) is a study of T cell repertoires in ileal Crohn's disease. This clone was observed a few times. Time point denoted: neoterminal ileum biopsy at postoperative endoscopy, about 6 months after surgery. This CDR3 has 16 amino acids. The trim removed 2 bases at V and 5 bases at J, leaving 11 bases unmatched. Germline V lookup: CDR1 SGHVS, CDR2 FQNEAQ. Clones were read by immunoSEQ multiplex PCR, and TCRdb kept only the in-frame ones, dropping some. This sample has some 13,000 clones, with approximately 78% found just once. This rearrangement joins TRBV7-8 to TRBJ2-7; 8 bases map to TRBD2. The sequenced sample was ileal tissue. This receptor was identified in an adult with Crohn's disease. The DNA for the CDR3 is TGTGCCAGCAGCTTAATTGCGGGGGGCTCCAAGGACGAGCAGTACTTC. Translated, it gives CASSLIAGGSKDEQYF.